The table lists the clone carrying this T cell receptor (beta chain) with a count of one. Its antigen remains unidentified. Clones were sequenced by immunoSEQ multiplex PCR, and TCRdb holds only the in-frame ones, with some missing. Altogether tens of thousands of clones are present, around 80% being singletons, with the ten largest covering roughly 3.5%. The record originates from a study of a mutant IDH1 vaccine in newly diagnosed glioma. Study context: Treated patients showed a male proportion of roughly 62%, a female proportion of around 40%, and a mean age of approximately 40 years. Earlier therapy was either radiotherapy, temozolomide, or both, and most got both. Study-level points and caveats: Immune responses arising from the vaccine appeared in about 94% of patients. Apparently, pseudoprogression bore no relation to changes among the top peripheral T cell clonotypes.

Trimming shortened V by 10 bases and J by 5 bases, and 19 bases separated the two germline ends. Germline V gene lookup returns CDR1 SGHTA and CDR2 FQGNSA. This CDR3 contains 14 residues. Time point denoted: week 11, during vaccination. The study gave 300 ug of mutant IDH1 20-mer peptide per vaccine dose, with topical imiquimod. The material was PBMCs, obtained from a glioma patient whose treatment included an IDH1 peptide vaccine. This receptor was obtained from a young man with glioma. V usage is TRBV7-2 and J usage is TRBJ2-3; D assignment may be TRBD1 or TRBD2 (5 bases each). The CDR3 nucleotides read TGTGCCACCGGGGAAGGGACCCCGGTAGATACGCAGTATTTT. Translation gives CATGEGTPVDTQYF.